Below, 29 T cell receptor beta chains from the same sample are listed, as sequenced in a study of cytomegalovirus exposure and HLA in healthy donors. TCRdb's table, derived via immunoSEQ multiplex PCR, lists solely in-frame clones and lacks some. The sample includes 130,000 to 150,000 clones, 70% to 90% of them seen just once. Source material: PBMCs. These receptors were obtained from a woman between 18 and 29 years old in good health and CMV-seropositive.

The gene calls are TRBV6-1 and TRBJ1-6; tentatively, D is TRBD1 (5 bases). Trimming cost V 4 bases and J 0 bases, with 7 bases left between them. The CDR3 length is 15 residues. Germline V gene lookup returns CDR1 MNHNS and CDR2 SASEGT. The CDR3 DNA sequence: TGTGCCAGCAGTGCGGGGGTCTCCTATAATTCACCCCTCCACTTT. Translated, it gives CASSAGVSYNSPLHF.

This chain uses TRBV18 with TRBJ2-5, with D tentatively TRBD1 (6 bases). The CDR3 loop spans 16 amino acids. Between the trimmed V and J ends, which lost 3 bases and 4 bases, there was a span of 18 bases. Germline CDR1 is KGHSH and CDR2 is LQKENI. CDR3 in amino acids: CASSPAEGLQGETQYF. The DNA for the CDR3 is TGTGCCAGCTCACCCGCAGAGGGCCTACAGGGAGAGACCCAGTACTTC. Full variable domain (remainder filled in from reference TRBV18 and TRBJ2-5): NAGVMQNPRHLVRRRGQEARLRCSPMKGHSHVYWYRQLPEEGLKFMVYLQKENIIDESGMPKERFSAEFPKEGPSILRIQQVVRGDSAAYFCASSPAEGLQGETQYFGPGTRLLVL.

This chain links TRBV12-5 with TRBJ1-2, with unresolved D. The CDR3 sequence is 13 residues long. Trimming cost V 1 base and J 5 bases, with 8 bases left between them. The germline CDR1 and CDR2 sequences are LGHNT and FRNRAP. Here the CDR3 DNA reads TGTGCTAGTGGTTTGGACAGTTATTATGGCTACACCTTC. Translating it yields CASGLDSYYGYTF. The whole variable domain, remainder taken from reference TRBV12-5 and TRBJ1-2, is DARVTQTPRHKVTEMGQEVTMRCQPILGHNTVFWYRQTMMQGLELLAYFRNRAPLDDSGMPKDRFSAEMPDATLATLKIQPSEPRDSAVYFCASGLDSYYGYTFGSGTRLTVV.

V usage is TRBV6-5 and J usage is TRBJ2-1; D unclear. Trimming stripped 7 bases from V and 4 bases from J, with 8 bases between. The CDR3 runs to 12 residues. Germline V lookup: CDR1 MNHEY, CDR2 SVGAGI. The CDR3 sequence: CASIGGYNEQFF. The DNA for the CDR3 is TGTGCCAGCATAGGCGGTTACAATGAGCAGTTCTTC.

This rearrangement joins TRBV18 to TRBJ1-1; no firm D call. Trimming cost V 5 bases and J 2 bases, with 9 bases left between them. Per the germline V gene, CDR1 is KGHSH and CDR2 is LQKENI. The length of the CDR3 is 13 residues. The CDR3 spells CASSEQTNTEAFF. CDR3 nucleotides: TGTGCCAGCTCAGAACAGACCAACACTGAAGCTTTCTTT.

The V and J genes are TRBV11-2 and TRBJ2-1, with TRBD2 as a possible D gene (6 bases). The CDR3 contains 13 residues. V dropped 4 bases and J dropped 6 bases, with 10 bases sitting between them. Germline values: CDR1 SGHAT, CDR2 FQNNGV. DNA for the CDR3: TGTGCCAGCAGCTACTGGGGGGTCAATGAGCAGTTCTTC. Its protein is CASSYWGVNEQFF.

The chain employs TRBV7-9 and TRBJ2-3, with 8 bases identical to TRBD1. There are 16 residues in the CDR3. The J segment lost 4 bases and the V segment lost 4 bases, leaving 10 bases of the junction unmatched. CDR1 SEHNR and CDR2 FQNEAQ come from the germline V gene (reference sequence). The CDR3 sequence is CASSSGTGRSSDTQYF. The CDR3 DNA is TGTGCCAGCAGCTCGGGGACAGGCCGTAGTTCAGATACGCAGTATTTT.

This chain joins TRBV11-2 and TRBJ2-5, with 14 bases identical to TRBD2. V was pared by 5 bases and J by 5 bases, with 4 bases of the junction left unmatched. The CDR3 runs 15 residues. The germline V gene encodes CDR1 SGHAT and CDR2 FQNNGV. DNA for the CDR3: TGTGCCAGCAGCAAGGGACTAGCGGGAGTGGAGACCCAGTACTTC. This encodes CASSKGLAGVETQYF.

The chain combines TRBV30 with TRBJ1-6; D possibly corresponds to TRBD1 (6 bases). This CDR3 is built from 14 residues. Per the germline V gene, CDR1 is GTSNPN and CDR2 is SVGIG (reference sequence). V dropped 2 bases and J dropped 6 bases, with 11 bases sitting between them. CDR3 region: CAWSKGVTNSPLHF. The CDR3 nucleotides are TGTGCCTGGAGTAAGGGGGTGACTAATTCACCCCTCCACTTT.

The chain recombines TRBV7-3 with TRBJ2-3; D possibly corresponds to TRBD1 (5 bases). Trimming cost V 1 base and J 1 base, with 21 bases left between them. CDR3 length equals 19 residues. Germline CDR1 is SGHTA and CDR2 is FQGTGA. The CDR3, as DNA: TGTGCCAGCAGCTTAATTAAAACGGGCAGCGCCAGGGGCACAGATACGCAGTATTTT. Protein sequence: CASSLIKTGSARGTDTQYF. Filled out from reference TRBV7-3 and TRBJ2-3, the complete variable domain reads GAGVSQTPSNKVTEKGKYVELRCDPISGHTALYWYRQSLGQGPEFLIYFQGTGAADDSGLPNDRFFAVRPEGSVSTLKIQRTERGDSAVYLCASSLIKTGSARGTDTQYFGPGTRLTVL.

The chain recombines TRBV21-1 with TRBJ2-7; the table's D call, TRBD2, has no DNA check behind it. TRBV21-1 is shown as a pseudogene. CDR3 length: 16 residues. The CDR3 region is CASSKVSTGGIYEQYF. CDR3 nucleotide sequence: TGTGCCAGCAGCAAAGTATCGACTGGGGGGATCTACGAGCAGTACTTC.

V gene TRBV5-6 combines with J gene TRBJ2-1; TRBD2 might be the D (6 bases). Trimming took 0 bases from V and 6 from J, leaving 13 bases between them. The CDR3 is 15 amino acids. The germline V gene encodes CDR1 SGHDT and CDR2 YYEEEE. CDR3 bases: TGTGCCAGCAGCTTGGCACCGGGGGTCGGCAATGAGCAGTTCTTC. It codes for CASSLAPGVGNEQFF.

V is TRBV5-1 and J is TRBJ2-1; TRBD2 matches at 10 bases. Per germline, CDR1 SGHRS and CDR2 YFSETQ. After removal of 0 bases from V and 6 bases from J, the junction contained 3 bases not matched to a gene. The CDR3 is 15 amino acids. As DNA, the CDR3 is TGCGCCAGCAGCTTGGACAGCGGGAGGGGCAATGAGCAGTTCTTC. Protein: CASSLDSGRGNEQFF.

The J gene is TRBJ1-2, the V gene TRBV4-1; 7 nucleotides agree with TRBD1. The germline V gene has CDR1 MGHRA and CDR2 YSYEKL. This CDR3 region has 15 residues. Unmatched junction bases numbered 6, after V lost 1 base and J lost 4 bases. CDR3 coding DNA: TGCGCCAGCAGCCAAGGGGACAGCCGGGGCTATGGCTACACCTTC. Protein: CASSQGDSRGYGYTF.

The chain joins TRBV6-4 to TRBJ1-6, with TRBD1 matching 7 bases. The length of the CDR3 is 15 residues. Germline V gene lookup returns CDR1 MRHNA and CDR2 SNTAGT. The V gene end was trimmed by 6 bases and the J gene end by 8 bases; junction bases not matched to a gene: 10. The CDR3 sequence: CASSPYGTGDSPLHF. The CDR3 bases are TGTGCCAGCAGCCCCTACGGTACAGGGGATTCACCCCTCCACTTT.

The CDR3 sequence: CASSSGRILDQPQHF. CDR3 bases: TGTGCCAGCAGCTCAGGTCGGATCCTCGATCAGCCCCAGCATTTT. The V and J genes are TRBV5-8 and TRBJ1-5; no firm D call. The germline V gene has CDR1 SGHTS and CDR2 YDEGEE. Trimming took 3 bases from V and 5 from J, leaving 15 bases between them. This CDR3 comprises 15 residues.

The rearrangement joins TRBV28 to TRBJ2-1, with D maybe TRBD1 (5 bases). V lost 3 bases and J lost 8, with 17 bases in between. Germline-derived CDR1 and CDR2 are MDHEN and SYDVKM. This CDR3 has 15 residues. CDR3 coding DNA: TGTGCCAGCAGTTTGGTCTTCTCCAGGGCGGATGAGCAGTTCTTC. Encoded protein: CASSLVFSRADEQFF.

The rearrangement joins TRBV30 to TRBJ1-6; no reliable D call. The CDR3 has 14 residues. V gave up 7 bases and J gave up 0 bases, with 10 bases separating them. The germline CDR1 and CDR2 sequences are GTSNPN and SVGIG (reference sequence). For the CDR3, the DNA is TGTGCCTACCAAGGGAGCTCCTATAATTCACCCCTCCACTTT. It yields the protein CAYQGSSYNSPLHF.

The rearrangement joins TRBV5-1 to TRBJ2-7; a weak D match, TRBD1 (5 bases). The germline V gene has CDR1 SGHRS and CDR2 YFSETQ. This CDR3 contains 14 residues. V was pared by 6 bases and J by 5 bases, with 18 bases between. The CDR3, as DNA: TGCGCCAGCAATCAGGACATAAATCGCCACGAGCAGTACTTC. It codes for CASNQDINRHEQYF.

V and J are TRBV20-1 and TRBJ1-2, with D perhaps TRBD1 (5 bases). Germline CDR1 DFQATT, CDR2 SNEGSKA (reference sequence). The V end lost 4 bases, the J end lost 3 bases, and 6 bases lay between the germline ends. The CDR3 spans 11 residues. The CDR3 is CSAKTDYGYTF. The CDR3 DNA reads TGCAGTGCTAAGACAGACTATGGCTACACCTTC.

The rearrangement uses TRBV10-3 and TRBJ2-2; 11 bases match TRBD2. V dropped 4 bases and J dropped 2; count of bases not matched to a gene: 6. This CDR3 contains 17 residues. Germline lookup yields CDR1 ENHRY and CDR2 SYGVKD. The CDR3 sequence: CAISGKTSGGNTGELFF. DNA for the CDR3: TGTGCCATCAGTGGGAAAACTAGCGGGGGCAACACCGGGGAGCTGTTTTTT.

J is TRBJ2-5 and V is TRBV5-1, with D unclear. Trimming removed 1 base from V and 0 bases from J, with 7 bases in between. This CDR3 is built from 14 residues. Per germline, CDR1 SGHRS and CDR2 YFSETQ. The CDR3 sequence is CASSLQVYQETQYF. CDR3 sequence (DNA): TGCGCCAGCAGCTTGCAGGTTTACCAAGAGACCCAGTACTTC. The whole variable domain, remainder taken from reference TRBV5-1 and TRBJ2-5, is KAGVTQTPRYLIKTRGQQVTLSCSPISGHRSVSWYQQTPGQGLQFLFEYFSETQRNKGNFPGRFSGRQFSNSRSEMNVSTLELGDSALYLCASSLQVYQETQYFGPGTRLLVL.

This rearrangement joins TRBV5-4 to TRBJ2-3; TRBD2 agrees at 11 bases. V trimming: 1 base; J trimming: 3 bases; junction bases outside the gene matches: 4. The V gene's germline CDR1 is SGHNT and CDR2 YYREEE (reference sequence). The CDR3 runs to 16 residues. This chain's CDR3 is CASSLWLAGGTDTQYF. CDR3 coding DNA: TGTGCCAGCAGCTTGTGGCTAGCGGGGGGAACAGATACGCAGTATTTT.

V and J are TRBV7-2 and TRBJ2-3; 9 positions agree with TRBD2. The germline gives CDR1 SGHTA, CDR2 FQGNSA. The CDR3 is 16 amino acids. The V gene end was trimmed by 1 base and the J gene end by 2 bases; junction bases not matched to a gene: 4. The CDR3 protein is CASSLGTSVVTDTQYF. The CDR3 DNA is TGTGCCAGCAGCTTAGGGACTAGCGTTGTCACAGATACGCAGTATTTT.

This clone was picked up one time. The rearrangement uses TRBV4-1 and TRBJ1-6; D may be TRBD1 (6 bases). Germline CDR1 and CDR2: MGHRA and YSYEKL. This CDR3 is built from 15 residues. Trimming stripped 1 base from V and 11 bases from J, with 15 bases between. The CDR3 nucleotides are TGCGCCAGCAGCCAAGTGGGGGGGCGCGAGACACCCCTCCACTTT. This sequence encodes CASSQVGGRETPLHF.

This chain uses TRBV2 with TRBJ2-3; D gene ambiguous. Per the germline V gene, CDR1 is SNHLY and CDR2 is FYNNEI. The CDR3 is made up of 15 amino acids. Trimming removed 7 bases at V and 0 bases at J, with 14 bases between. CDR3 sequence: CASNEDGLSTDTQYF. The CDR3 bases are TGTGCCAGCAACGAAGATGGCCTCAGCACAGATACGCAGTATTTT.

The rearrangement uses TRBV7-9 and TRBJ1-1; 7 bases are a match to TRBD1. The CDR3 totals 15 residues. V shed 1 base, J shed 1 base, and the junction held 3 bases outside the gene matches. The V gene's germline CDR1 is SEHNR and CDR2 FQNEAQ (reference sequence). CDR3 sequence: CASSLEPGGNTEAFF. In nucleotides, the CDR3 is TGTGCCAGCAGCTTAGAGCCAGGGGGGAACACTGAAGCTTTCTTT.

The CDR3 here is CASIGGANTEAFF. The CDR3 DNA sequence: TGTGCCAGCATAGGGGGGGCGAACACTGAAGCTTTCTTT. V usage is TRBV5-6 and J usage is TRBJ1-1; a possible D gene is TRBD1 (6 bases). Germline CDR1 is SGHDT and CDR2 is YYEEEE. Deletions cut 6 bases from V and 1 base from J, with 10 bases between. This CDR3 spans 13 amino acids.

This sequence joins TRBV2 and TRBJ2-3; 12 nucleotides match TRBD2. This CDR3 comprises 16 residues. J was trimmed by 4 bases and V by 7 bases; bases with no gene match: 9. Germline-derived CDR1 and CDR2 are SNHLY and FYNNEI. The CDR3 region has the DNA TGTGCCAGCACCTCCCCCCGACTAGCGGGAGCAGATACGCAGTATTTT. This sequence encodes CASTSPRLAGADTQYF.